This TCR beta chain was identified during a study of shared clonotypes between healthy human individuals. For the study at large: The cohort had a couple of women and a few men, ages 18 to 49. General study findings and limits: An expected dependence of interdonor clonotype sharing on sequencing depth was noted.

This clone showed up just a few times. Its antigen is unknown. At the DNA level, this CDR3 is encoded by other sequences in the same sample as well. TCRdb's copy holds only in-frame clones and misses some; the assay was immunoSEQ multiplex PCR. The sample lists millions of clones, around 90% occurring once. The length of the CDR3 is 14 residues. J lost 2 bases, V lost 4 bases, and 4 bases had no gene match. CDR1 SGDLS and CDR2 YYNGEE come from the germline V gene. The rearrangement uses TRBV9 and TRBJ2-7, with 9 bases fitting TRBD1. The sequence was collected from a man between 18 and 35 years old in good health. The source material was naive CD4+ T cells sorted from blood. Subset specified: CD45RA+ positively selected. The DNA of the CDR3 is TGTGCCAGCAGCCCCGGGACAGGGACCTACGAGCAGTACTTC. Protein sequence: CASSPGTGTYEQYF.